The 20 T cell receptor beta chains given below trace back to one sample, sequenced in a study of OX40 agonist ivuxolimab in advanced cancers. Profiling relied on immunoSEQ multiplex PCR, and the TCRdb table lists in-frame clones only, not all of them. The data contain roughly 50,000 clones, approximately 86% of them singletons. The input for sequencing was CD4+ or CD8+ T cells sorted from blood, taken in a trial of the OX40 agonist ivuxolimab. Receptors were obtained from an adult with an advanced solid tumor such as melanoma, head and neck, liver or kidney cancer.

The V and J genes are TRBV6-5 and TRBJ2-3; D is undetermined. Germline loops: CDR1 MNHEY, CDR2 SVGAGI. CDR3 size: 15 residues. Trimming cost V 7 bases and J 0 bases, with 14 bases left between them. The CDR3 DNA is TGTGCCAGCACTACGACACACCAAAGCACAGATACGCAGTATTTT. This translates into CASTTTHQSTDTQYF.

The chain is built from TRBV10-3 and TRBJ1-2, with 8 positions matching TRBD1. Per the germline V gene, CDR1 is ENHRY and CDR2 is SYGVKD. This CDR3 contains 12 residues. J was trimmed by 4 bases and V by 6 bases; bases with no gene match: 1. The CDR3 loop reads CAISDRGYGYTF. In DNA, the CDR3 is TGTGCCATCAGCGACAGGGGCTATGGCTACACCTTC.

This chain joins TRBV28 and TRBJ1-4; D remains unclear. The CDR3 length is 14 residues. CDR1 and CDR2 from the germline V gene are MDHEN and SYDVKM. V lost 1 base to trimming and J lost 6 bases, with 9 bases between them. The CDR3 here is CASSLSGRDEKLFF. DNA of the CDR3: TGTGCCAGCAGTTTATCGGGGAGGGATGAAAAACTGTTTTTT.

The gene calls are TRBV18 and TRBJ2-5; no clear D. Matching the DNA end better, TRBJ2-7 makes the J call doubtful. This CDR3 is built from 15 residues. In germline, CDR1 is KGHSH, CDR2 LQKENI. The CDR3 region is CASSSGPLVSYEQYF. The CDR3 nucleotides read TGTGCCAGCTCCTCAGGACCACTCGTCTCCTACGAGCAGTACTTC.

This chain uses TRBV19 with TRBJ1-2; unclear D gene. Germline CDR1 is LNHDA and CDR2 is SQIVND (reference sequence). The CDR3 covers 15 residues. V gave up 1 base and J gave up 4 bases, with 13 bases separating them. CDR3 coding DNA: TGTGCCAGTAGTATAGCCCCGGGAGGGAGCTATGGCTACACCTTC. It encodes CASSIAPGGSYGYTF.

The chain links TRBV18 to TRBJ1-5; 10 bases fit TRBD1. Germline V lookup: CDR1 KGHSH, CDR2 LQKENI. The J segment lost 5 bases and the V segment lost 3 bases, leaving 7 bases of the junction unmatched. The CDR3 covers 16 residues. CDR3 loop: CASSPAGTGADQPQHF. CDR3 DNA sequence: TGTGCCAGCTCACCGGCCGGGACAGGGGCCGATCAGCCCCAGCATTTT.

The gene calls are TRBV11-2 and TRBJ2-5; D unclear. The V end was cut by 6 bases, the J end by 2 bases, with 10 bases between. This CDR3 region has 13 residues. The germline V gene has CDR1 SGHAT and CDR2 FQNNGV. The CDR3 DNA sequence: TGTGCCAGCAGAATCGCTAATCAAGAGACCCAGTACTTC. Protein: CASRIANQETQYF.

The chain links TRBV6-1 to TRBJ2-7; D possibly corresponds to TRBD2 (6 bases). Looked up from germline, CDR1 is MNHNS and CDR2 is SASEGT. The V end lost 4 bases, the J end lost 4 bases, and 20 bases lay between the germline ends. The length of the CDR3 is 16 residues. Here the CDR3 DNA reads TGTGCCAGCAGTGTCTCCGGGGGTCGGGCCCCTTACGAGCAGTACTTC. Translated: CASSVSGGRAPYEQYF.

This clone was observed once. This rearrangement joins TRBV7-6 to TRBJ2-3, with 12 bases that match TRBD2. The CDR3 length is 15 residues. The germline gives CDR1 SGHVS, CDR2 FNYEAQ. J was trimmed by 4 bases and V by 5 bases; bases with no gene match: 4. The CDR3 here is CASSDRLAGADTQYF. DNA for the CDR3: TGTGCCAGCAGCGACAGACTAGCGGGGGCAGATACGCAGTATTTT.

The J gene is TRBJ1-4, the V gene TRBV2; TRBD1 agrees at 11 bases. V was pared by 1 base and J by 4 bases, with 2 bases of the junction left unmatched. This CDR3 contains 16 residues. Germline assignment: CDR1 SNHLY and CDR2 FYNNEI. For the CDR3, the DNA is TGTGCCAGCAGTGAAGGGACAGGGGGCCGTAATGAAAAACTGTTTTTT. Its protein product is CASSEGTGGRNEKLFF.

The chain carries TRBV11-2 and TRBJ2-3; a weak D match, TRBD1 (6 bases). CDR3 size: 13 residues. In germline, CDR1 is SGHAT, CDR2 FQNNGV. V gave up 6 bases and J gave up 3 bases, with 10 bases separating them. CDR3 amino acids: CASRGHPTDTQYF. CDR3 nucleotide sequence: TGTGCCAGCAGGGGACATCCTACAGATACGCAGTATTTT.

This clone was observed a few times. The rearrangement joins TRBV7-6 to TRBJ2-1, with a possible D match to TRBD2 (7 bases). This CDR3 contains 16 residues. Trimming took off 0 bases at V and 4 bases at J, with 13 bases between the two ends. The V gene's germline CDR1 is SGHVS and CDR2 FNYEAQ. CDR3 in amino acids: CASSLARGAHYNEQFF. Here the CDR3 DNA reads TGTGCCAGCAGCTTAGCCCGGGGGGCCCATTACAATGAGCAGTTCTTC. The whole variable domain, filled in from reference TRBV7-6 and TRBJ2-1, reads GAGVSQSPRYKVTKRGQDVALRCDPISGHVSLYWYRQALGQGPEFLTYFNYEAQQDKSGLPNDRFSAERPEGSISTLTIQRTEQRDSAMYRCASSLARGAHYNEQFFGPGTRLTVL.

This sequence joins TRBV28 and TRBJ1-2; D possibly corresponds to TRBD1 (6 bases). CDR3 length: 12 residues. With 2 bases removed from V and 10 bases from J, the gap between germline ends came to 11 bases. The germline V gene encodes CDR1 MDHEN and CDR2 SYDVKM. This CDR3 is CASSLIPGDYTF. CDR3 in DNA: TGTGCCAGCAGTTTAATACCAGGGGACTACACCTTC.

This clone was seen only once. The V and J genes are TRBV19 and TRBJ2-2; D unresolved. This CDR3 has 14 amino acids. The germline V gene encodes CDR1 LNHDA and CDR2 SQIVND (reference sequence). Trimming took off 4 bases at V and 2 bases at J, with 8 bases between the two ends. The CDR3 DNA reads TGTGCCAGTAGTAGAGCAGTAAACACCGGGGAGCTGTTTTTT. This sequence encodes CASSRAVNTGELFF.

The J gene is TRBJ2-5, the V gene TRBV30; the D gene is possibly TRBD1 (7 bases). Trimming shortened V by 2 bases and J by 8 bases, and 18 bases separated the two germline ends. Germline V lookup: CDR1 GTSNPN, CDR2 SVGIG (reference sequence). CDR3 length: 14 residues. CDR3 sequence: CAWSLQGSGDTQYF. The CDR3 bases are TGTGCCTGGAGTTTACAGGGGTCGGGGGATACCCAGTACTTC.

The V and J genes are TRBV10-3 and TRBJ2-5, with 10 bases that match TRBD1. The DNA end favors TRBJ2-7, so the J call may be wrong. Germline V lookup: CDR1 ENHRY, CDR2 SYGVKD. The CDR3 runs to 14 residues. The CDR3 protein is CAIGATGGIVEQYF. As DNA, the CDR3 is TGTGCCATCGGGGCGACAGGGGGCATCGTCGAGCAGTACTTC.

The chain links TRBV7-2 to TRBJ2-7; D not certain. V lost 2 bases and J 2 bases, leaving 1 base between the germline ends. The V gene's germline CDR1 is SGHTA and CDR2 FQGNSA. The CDR3 is 11 amino acids. This CDR3 reads CASSLTYEQYF. The CDR3 DNA follows: TGTGCCAGCAGCTTAACCTACGAGCAGTACTTC.

The chain is built from TRBV28 and TRBJ2-4, with 10 bases that match TRBD2. The CDR3 consists of 15 residues. V shed 2 bases and J 6 bases; nucleotides not matched to a gene: 4. The V gene's germline CDR1 is MDHEN and CDR2 SYDVKM. CDR3 protein: CASSLPIAGGNIQYF. CDR3 coding DNA: TGTGCCAGCAGTTTACCAATAGCGGGAGGAAACATTCAGTACTTC. The full variable domain, in which reference TRBV28 and TRBJ2-4 provide the parts outside the CDR3, is DVKVTQSSRYLVKRTGEKVFLECVQDMDHENMFWYRQDPGLGLRLIYFSYDVKMKEKGDIPEGYSVSREKKERFSLILESASTNQTSMYLCASSLPIAGGNIQYFGAGTRLSVL.

V usage is TRBV4-3 and J usage is TRBJ2-1; the match to TRBD2 covers 12 bases. With V trimmed by 0 bases and J by 8 bases, 5 bases remained unmatched. Germline CDR1 is LGHNA and CDR2 is YSLEER. The CDR3 has 16 amino acids. The CDR3 here is CASSQETSGSFDEQFF. The CDR3 bases are TGCGCCAGCAGCCAAGAGACTAGCGGGAGTTTTGATGAGCAGTTCTTC.

V usage is TRBV11-2 and J usage is TRBJ2-1, with 8 bases aligning to TRBD2. The germline V gene has CDR1 SGHAT and CDR2 FQNNGV. The CDR3 consists of 16 residues. V lost 2 bases to trimming and J lost 7 bases; unmatched junction nucleotides: 10. The CDR3 reads CASSLLQAGARNEQFF. CDR3 sequence (DNA): TGTGCCAGCAGCTTATTGCAAGCGGGAGCTCGGAATGAGCAGTTCTTC.